Shown below are 5 T cell receptor beta chains from a single sample sequenced in a study of blood T cells in healthy people across ages. Through a sample-barcoded 5' primer and a J-beta primer mix, a second PCR was run for roughly 7 to 11 cycles. In TCRdb, the 5' RACE reads were re-called with MiXCR into one record per CDR3 protein. In the table there are 600,000 or so distinct CDR3 sequences, about 30% of which are singletons. Sequencing input: blood. The origin of the receptors is an elderly woman in good health.

The table lists this clonotype with a count of one. The rearrangement uses TRBV30 and TRBJ2-3, with D possibly TRBD1 on 6 matching bases. The CDR3 spans 15 residues. Germline V lookup: CDR1 GTSNPN, CDR2 SVGIG (reference sequence). Trimming shortened V by 4 bases and J by 0 bases, and 14 bases separated the two germline ends. CDR3: CAWNGSTGSTDTQYF. The CDR3 coding sequence is TGTGCCTGGAATGGATCGACAGGTAGCACAGATACGCAGTATTTT.

This clonotype was recorded at least ten times. The V and J genes are TRBV20-1 and TRBJ2-5; unclear D gene. Germline CDR1 and CDR2: DFQATT and SNEGSKA (reference sequence). This CDR3 is 15 amino acids long. V was pared by 2 bases and J by 1 base, with 14 bases between. The CDR3 DNA sequence: TGCAGTGCTAGATTTGGGTTCGGAGTCCAAGAGACCCAGTACTTC. It translates to CSARFGFGVQETQYF.

Many counts were recorded for this clonotype. The V call is TRBV6-5, the J call TRBJ2-7, with 7 bases that match TRBD1. Germline V gene lookup returns CDR1 MNHEY and CDR2 SVGAGI. This CDR3 has 11 residues. V shed 8 bases, J shed 6 bases, and the junction held 4 bases outside the gene matches. CDR3 bases: TGTGCCAGCGAAACAGGGGCCGAGCAGTACTTC. It yields the protein CASETGAEQYF.

There are many counts of this clonotype. The chain is built from TRBV20-1 and TRBJ2-3; 9 bases map to TRBD2. With V trimmed by 3 bases and J by 0 bases, 13 bases remained unmatched. Germline CDR1 is DFQATT and CDR2 is SNEGSKA (reference sequence). The CDR3 length is 18 residues. CDR3 nucleotide sequence: TGCAGTGCTAGCGGGCGGGGGGGCGATTCGGCCAGCACAGATACGCAGTATTTT. Amino acids: CSASGRGGDSASTDTQYF.

The chain employs TRBV4-2 and TRBJ2-5, with 8 bases identical to TRBD2. V shed 0 bases, J shed 2 bases, and the junction held 2 bases outside the gene matches. Per germline, CDR1 LGHNA and CDR2 YNFKEQ. This CDR3 comprises 15 residues. The CDR3 DNA is TGTGCCAGCAGCCAAGAAGCGGGGGAGCAAGAGACCCAGTACTTC. Its protein product is CASSQEAGEQETQYF.